The clone carrying this T cell receptor beta chain registers medium-sized by frequency. The antigen is unknown. This CDR3 has 14 residues. The germline V gene has CDR1 SQVTM and CDR2 ANQGSEA. The entry originates in a study of CXCR3-negative and CXCR3-positive naive CD8 T cells. Study-wide findings and caveats: Greater hydrophobicity was found in TRB CDR3s of CXCR3-positive naive cells than of CXCR3-negative naive cells.

Preparation of TRB cDNA libraries relied on 5' RACE carrying UMI labels. Using the 5' RACE reads, TCRdb records one entry per CDR3 protein without DNA. The sample data list several thousand distinct CDR3 sequences. The clonotype was recovered from a human donor in good health. Some clones in this sample may be carry-over from other donors' samples. This chain uses TRBV29-1 with TRBJ1-2; TCRdb indicates TRBD1, and absent DNA this call remains unverified. Input material: naive CXCR3+ CD8+ T cells from blood. As for subset: CD45RO-CCR7+CD27+CD95- naive CD8+ T cells expressing CXCR3 (TNR3+). The CDR3 sequence is CSTNQGQMNYGYTF.